One T cell receptor beta chain is described in this entry. Its antigen is currently unknown. These data belong to a study of T cell repertoires in cytomegalovirus infection. Study-level background: Carrying CMV and the relevant HLA type showed in public TCR beta signatures.

CDR3 length: 13 residues. The V gene's germline CDR1 is ENHRY and CDR2 SYGVKD. Trimming removed 6 bases from V and 5 bases from J, with 12 bases in between. TCRdb re-derived calls from the reads in MiXCR, one entry per CDR3 protein. The table includes approximately 750,000 distinct CDR3 sequences, roughly a third detected once. Study-wide points: Cumulative frequency (of public TCR beta family members) identified carriers of CMV plus the relevant HLA. HLA-C-restricted CMV clonotypes gave the most frequent clonotype in two of eight donors.

The clonotype comes from a human donor in good health (CMV status not recorded). Some clones in this sample may be carry-over from other donors' samples. The rearrangement joins TRBV10-3 to TRBJ2-3, with D possibly matching TRBD1 (5 bases). Sequences were obtained from PBMCs. The CDR3 reads CAIRGGAQDTQYF. DNA of the CDR3: TGTGCCATCAGAGGTGGGGCTCAAGATACGCAGTATTTT.